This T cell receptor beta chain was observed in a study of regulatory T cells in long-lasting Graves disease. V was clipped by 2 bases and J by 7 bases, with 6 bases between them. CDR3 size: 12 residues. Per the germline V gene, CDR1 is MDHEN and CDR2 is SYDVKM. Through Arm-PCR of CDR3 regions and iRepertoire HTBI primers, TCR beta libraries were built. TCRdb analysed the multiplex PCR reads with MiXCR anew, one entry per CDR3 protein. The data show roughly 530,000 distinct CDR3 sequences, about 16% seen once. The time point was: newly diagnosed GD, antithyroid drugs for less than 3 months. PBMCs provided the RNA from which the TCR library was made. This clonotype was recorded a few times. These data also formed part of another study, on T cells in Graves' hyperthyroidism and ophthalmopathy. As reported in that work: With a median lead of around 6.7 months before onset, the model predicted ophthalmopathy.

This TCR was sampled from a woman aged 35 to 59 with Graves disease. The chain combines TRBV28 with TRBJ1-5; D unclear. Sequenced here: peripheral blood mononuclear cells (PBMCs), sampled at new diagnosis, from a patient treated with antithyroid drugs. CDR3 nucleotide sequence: TGTGCCAGCAGTTTAGGGAGGCAGCCCCAGCATTTT. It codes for CASSLGRQPQHF.